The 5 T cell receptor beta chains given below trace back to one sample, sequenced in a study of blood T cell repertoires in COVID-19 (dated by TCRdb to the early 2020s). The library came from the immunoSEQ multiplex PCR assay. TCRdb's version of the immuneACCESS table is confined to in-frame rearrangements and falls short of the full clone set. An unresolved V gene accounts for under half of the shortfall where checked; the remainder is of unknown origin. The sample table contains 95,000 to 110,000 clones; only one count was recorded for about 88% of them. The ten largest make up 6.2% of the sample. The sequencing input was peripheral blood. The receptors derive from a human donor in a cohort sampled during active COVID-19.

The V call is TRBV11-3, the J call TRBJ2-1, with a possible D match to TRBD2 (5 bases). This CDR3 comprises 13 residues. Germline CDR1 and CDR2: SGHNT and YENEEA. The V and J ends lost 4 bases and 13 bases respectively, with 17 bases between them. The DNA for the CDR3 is TGTGCCAGCAGCTCTCAACTGCGTGGGAGACAGTTCTTC. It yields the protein CASSSQLRGRQFF.

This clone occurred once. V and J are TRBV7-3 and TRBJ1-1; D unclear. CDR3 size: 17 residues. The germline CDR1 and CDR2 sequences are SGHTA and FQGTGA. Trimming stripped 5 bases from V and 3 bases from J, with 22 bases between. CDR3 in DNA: TGTGCCAGCAGCCCCGGGGTTCTGGGTGGCGGGGACACTGAAGCTTTCTTT. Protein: CASSPGVLGGGDTEAFF.

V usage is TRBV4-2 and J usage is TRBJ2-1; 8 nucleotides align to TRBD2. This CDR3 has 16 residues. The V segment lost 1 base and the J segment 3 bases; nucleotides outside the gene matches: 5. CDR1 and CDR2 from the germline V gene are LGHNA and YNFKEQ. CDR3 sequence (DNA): TGTGCCAGCAGCCAAGTGGCGGGGGGACTCTACAATGAGCAGTTCTTC. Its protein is CASSQVAGGLYNEQFF.

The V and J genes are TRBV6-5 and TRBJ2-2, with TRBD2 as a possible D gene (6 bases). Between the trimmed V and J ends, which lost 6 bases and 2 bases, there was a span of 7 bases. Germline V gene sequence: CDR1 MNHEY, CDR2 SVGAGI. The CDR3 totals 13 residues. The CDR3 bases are TGTGCCAGCAGGGGAGGTAACACCGGGGAGCTGTTTTTT. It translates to CASRGGNTGELFF.

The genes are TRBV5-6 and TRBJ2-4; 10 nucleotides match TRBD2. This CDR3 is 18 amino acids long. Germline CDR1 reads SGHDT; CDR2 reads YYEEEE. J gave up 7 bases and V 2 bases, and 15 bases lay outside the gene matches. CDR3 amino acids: CASSFIGASGSIFNIQYF. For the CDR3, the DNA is TGTGCCAGCAGCTTTATAGGGGCTAGCGGGAGTATTTTTAACATTCAGTACTTC.